This record looks at one TCR beta chain sequence and its context. This sample is part of a study of blood T cell repertoires in COVID-19. Study details: Specimens from acute and convalescent COVID-19 originated in the United States, Italy and Spain. Sample material is recorded as cDNA or gDNA derived from T cells, B-cell-depleted T cells, or PBMCs.

Per the authors' pipeline: Using reference gene primer amplification, nucleated cell counts were estimated. The repertoire was sequenced with immunoSEQ multiplex PCR; TCRdb's copy has only in-frame clones and lacks some. The V and J calls and the clone size are those of that table, but D and trimming were determined from the DNA. The repertoire holds 200,000 to 300,000 clones, 80% to 85% seen once, with 4.2% in the top ten. The sample was peripheral blood. The TCR sequence derives from a man aged 55 to 70 with acute or convalescent COVID-19.

The CDR3 bases are TGTGCCAGCAGCTTACTCGGGGGGACCTACAATGAGCAGTTCTTC. Translated: CASSLLGGTYNEQFF. This chain uses TRBV7-2 with TRBJ2-1; TRBD2 matches at 7 bases. The CDR3 extends over 15 amino acids. V was clipped by 2 bases and J by 2 bases; unmatched bases: 3. Germline V gene data show CDR1 as SGHTA and CDR2 as FQGNSA.